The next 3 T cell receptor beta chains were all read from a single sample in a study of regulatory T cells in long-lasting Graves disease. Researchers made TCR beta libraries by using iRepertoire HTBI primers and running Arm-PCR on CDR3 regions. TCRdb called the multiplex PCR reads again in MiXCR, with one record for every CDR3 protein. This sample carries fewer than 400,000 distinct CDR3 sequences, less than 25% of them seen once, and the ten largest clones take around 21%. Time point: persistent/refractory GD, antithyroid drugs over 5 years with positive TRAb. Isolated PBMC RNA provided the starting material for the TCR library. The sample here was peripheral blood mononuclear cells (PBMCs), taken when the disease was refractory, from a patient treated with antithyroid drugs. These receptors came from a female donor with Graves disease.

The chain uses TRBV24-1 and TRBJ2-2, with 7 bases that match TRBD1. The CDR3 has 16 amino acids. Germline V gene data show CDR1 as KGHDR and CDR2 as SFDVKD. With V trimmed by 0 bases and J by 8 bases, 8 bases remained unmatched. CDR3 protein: CATSDLEISQGGELFF. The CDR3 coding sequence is TGTGCCACCAGTGATTTGGAGATTTCACAGGGGGGGGAGCTGTTTTTT.

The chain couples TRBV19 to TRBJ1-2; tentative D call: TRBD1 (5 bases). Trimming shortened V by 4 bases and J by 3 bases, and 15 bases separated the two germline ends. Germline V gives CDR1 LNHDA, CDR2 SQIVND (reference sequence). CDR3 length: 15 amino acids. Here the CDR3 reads CASSKIDRPYYGYTF. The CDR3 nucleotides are TGTGCCAGTAGTAAGATAGACAGACCATACTATGGCTACACCTTC.

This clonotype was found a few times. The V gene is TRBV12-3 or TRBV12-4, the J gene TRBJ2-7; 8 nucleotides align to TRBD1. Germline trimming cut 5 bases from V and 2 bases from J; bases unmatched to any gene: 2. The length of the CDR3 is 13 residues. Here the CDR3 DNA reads TGTGCCAGCAGTAAACAGGGGGCCTACGAGCAGTACTTC. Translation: CASSKQGAYEQYF.